The present T cell receptor (beta chain) was sequenced within a study of vaccination and CD4 T cells after COVID-19. TCRdb used MiXCR to reprocess the PCR reads, holding one entry per CDR3 protein. The sample has around 28,000 distinct CDR3 sequences, about 54% seen once. Time point reported: late sampling 161 to 241 days after vaccination in a few convalescent patients. Germline assignment: CDR1 ENHRY and CDR2 SYGVKD. This CDR3 is built from 15 residues. Germline trimming cut 3 bases from V and 0 bases from J; bases unmatched to any gene: 4. This TCR derives from a human donor who had recovered from COVID-19. Sequenced here: CD4+ T cells from blood, sampled about 7 months after SARS-CoV-2 vaccination. This chain joins TRBV10-3 and TRBJ1-1, with 7 bases matching TRBD1. CDR3 loop: CAISDPGQLNTEAFF. In nucleotides, the CDR3 is TGTGCCATCAGTGACCCGGGACAGTTGAACACTGAAGCTTTCTTT.